The clone carrying this T cell receptor beta chain was recorded only once. Produced via immunoSEQ multiplex PCR; TCRdb's table is partial and in-frame only. The table has about 43,000 clones, roughly 88% seen once; the top ten hold around 5.1%. These data come from a study of T cell changes during pregnancy in multiple sclerosis. Trimming took off 4 bases at V and 3 bases at J, with 17 bases between the two ends. The length of the CDR3 is 17 residues. CDR1 is SGDLS and CDR2 is YYNGEE in the germline V gene. The sequences come from peripheral blood, collected in the first trimester of pregnancy. The sequence derives from a female donor in good health, enrolled as a control in a pregnancy study. The chain links TRBV9 to TRBJ1-6; TRBD1 might be the D (5 bases). This chain's CDR3 is CASSTSSQGHYNSPLHF. DNA for the CDR3: TGTGCCAGCAGCACAAGCTCCCAGGGCCACTATAATTCACCCCTCCACTTT.